Listed here is a single T cell receptor (beta chain). The data were taken from a study of shared T cell receptors in the human thymus. Assay: immunoSEQ multiplex PCR; the TCRdb copy retains only in-frame clones and omits some. The table shows hundreds of thousands of clones, with 70% to 90% occurring only once. Germline V lookup: CDR1 MNHNY, CDR2 SVGAGI (reference sequence). The CDR3 is 14 residues long. With 2 bases removed from V and 3 bases from J, the gap between germline ends came to 9 bases. These same records also appear under a second study, on human thymus T cells. That work contributes: Thymic tissue was derived from resections collected during corrective heart surgery. Related research reported highly overlapping thymic repertoires among unrelated individuals.

The chain links TRBV6-6 to TRBJ2-3; tentatively, D is TRBD2 (5 bases). The TCR sequence derives from a girl under three years old with a congenital heart defect. The sequencing input was thymocytes. DNA of the CDR3: TGTGCCAGCAGTTACGTCGGGGTAACAGATACGCAGTATTTT. This gives the protein CASSYVGVTDTQYF.